These T cell receptor beta chains were read from a single sample in a study of tumor-infiltrating lymphocytes in oesophageal squamous cell carcinoma. TCRdb passed the PCR reads through MiXCR, listing each CDR3 protein once. Among about 12,000 distinct CDR3 sequences listed, around 59% were seen once. Input material: esophageal tumor tissue. Every receptor here comes from a female donor with esophageal squamous cell carcinoma. Both conserved end residues are part of each CDR3. The D gene is left open where the match is weak. The size of a clone is reported for some rows only, either as once, few or many, or as a class for expanded clones.

V: TRBV6-1; size: medium-sized; J: TRBJ2-7; length: 14; D: NA; CDR3: CASSFNRDLYEQYF; DNA: TGTGCCAGCAGTTTTAACAGGGACCTCTACGAGCAGTACTTC
V: TRBV18; size: many; J: TRBJ2-5; length: 13; D: NA; CDR3: CASSPQVKETQYF; DNA: TGTGCCAGCTCACCCCAAGTCAAAGAGACCCAGTACTTC
V: TRBV6-4; size: NA; J: TRBJ2-5; length: 13; D: NA; CDR3: CASSEWAEETQYF; DNA: TGTGCCAGCAGTGAGTGGGCAGAAGAGACCCAGTACTTC
V: TRBV24-1; size: NA; J: TRBJ2-1; length: 17; D: TRBD1; CDR3: CATSDTKGQGTYNEQFF; DNA: TGTGCCACCAGTGACACAAAAGGACAGGGTACCTACAATGAGCAGTTCTTC
V: TRBV6-1; size: once; J: TRBJ2-7; length: 11; D: NA; CDR3: CAGGNLYEQYF; DNA: TGTGCCGGGGGAAATCTTTACGAGCAGTACTTC
V: TRBV6-6; size: NA; J: TRBJ2-2; length: 15; D: NA; CDR3: CASSSSSRNTGALFF; DNA: TGTGCCAGCAGTTCGAGTAGCAGAAACACCGGGGCGCTGTTTTTT
V: TRBV7-8; size: large; J: TRBJ2-3; length: 15; D: NA; CDR3: CASSRTVLSTDTQYF; DNA: TGTGCCAGCAGCCGGACAGTCTTGAGCACAGATACGCAGTATTTT
V: TRBV11-1; size: NA; J: TRBJ2-5; length: 17; D: TRBD2; CDR3: CASEPAIGLAGQETQYF; DNA: TGTGCCAGCGAACCCGCTATAGGACTAGCGGGACAGGAGACCCAGTACTTC
V: TRBV27; size: few; J: TRBJ2-3; length: 18; D: TRBD1; CDR3: CASSLFEPGQGAIDTQYF; DNA: TGTGCCAGCAGTTTATTCGAACCGGGACAGGGGGCAATAGATACGCAGTATTTT
V: TRBV4-3; size: NA; J: TRBJ2-5; length: 15; D: NA; CDR3: CASSQAGYKGETQYF; DNA: TGCGCCAGCAGCCAAGCGGGGTATAAAGGAGAGACCCAGTACTTC
V: TRBV5-6; size: NA; J: TRBJ2-3; length: 17; D: TRBD2; CDR3: CASSLRLAGGITDTQYF; DNA: TGTGCCAGCAGCCTCCGACTAGCGGGAGGGATCACAGATACGCAGTATTTT
V: TRBV10-3; size: many; J: TRBJ1-1; length: 13; D: TRBD1; CDR3: CAINGQENTEAFF; DNA: TGTGCCATCAACGGACAGGAAAACACTGAAGCTTTCTTT
V: TRBV7-3; size: NA; J: TRBJ2-1; length: 13; D: NA; CDR3: CASSPARSETQFF; DNA: TGTGCCAGCAGCCCTGCTAGATCCGAGACCCAGTTCTTC
V: TRBV7-6; size: NA; J: TRBJ2-1; length: 13; D: NA; CDR3: CANSLGHNNEQFF; DNA: TGTGCCAACAGCTTGGGACATAACAATGAGCAGTTCTTC
V: TRBV11-2; size: NA; J: TRBJ2-5; length: 15; D: NA; CDR3: CASSTRGENRETQYF; DNA: TGTGCCAGCAGCACCAGAGGGGAGAACCGGGAGACCCAGTACTTC
V: TRBV7-8; size: NA; J: TRBJ2-1; length: 16; D: TRBD2; CDR3: CASTPRGGSSYNEQFF; DNA: TGTGCCAGCACCCCCCGGGGCGGGAGCTCCTACAATGAGCAGTTCTTC
V: TRBV11-2; size: NA; J: TRBJ2-1; length: 15; D: NA; CDR3: CASSRGQSSYNEQFF; DNA: TGTGCCAGCAGCCGGGGACAAAGCTCCTACAATGAGCAGTTCTTC
V: TRBV7-3; size: NA; J: TRBJ2-3; length: 15; D: TRBD1; CDR3: CASSPRTDRGFKQYF; DNA: TGTGCCAGCAGCCCCCGCACGGACAGGGGTTTCAAGCAGTATTTT
V: TRBV6-6; size: NA; J: TRBJ2-7; length: 14; D: NA; CDR3: CASSYGADSYEQYF; DNA: TGTGCCAGCAGTTACGGAGCGGACTCCTACGAGCAGTACTTC
V: TRBV27; size: NA; J: TRBJ2-6; length: 17; D: NA; CDR3: CASSLVRASSGANVLTF; DNA: TGTGCCAGCAGTTTGGTCAGGGCAAGCTCTGGGGCCAACGTCCTGACTTTC
V: TRBV10-2; size: NA; J: TRBJ1-6; length: 14; D: NA; CDR3: CASSERTSLYEQYF; DNA: TGCGCCAGCAGTGAAAGGACTAGTCTGTACGAGCAGTACTTT
V: TRBV7-3; size: NA; J: TRBJ2-6; length: 13; D: NA; CDR3: CASSPSGANVLTF; DNA: TGTGCCAGCAGCCCGTCTGGGGCCAACGTCCTGACTTTC
V: TRBV7-8; size: many; J: TRBJ1-2; length: 14; D: TRBD1; CDR3: CASSKKQGSYGYTF; DNA: TGTGCCAGCAGCAAAAAACAGGGGAGCTATGGCTACACCTTC
V: TRBV6-1; size: NA; J: TRBJ2-1; length: 13; D: NA; CDR3: CASSEGDPHEQFF; DNA: TGTGCCAGCAGTGAAGGCGATCCTCATGAGCAGTTCTTC
V: TRBV11-2; size: many; J: TRBJ2-5; length: 14; D: TRBD1; CDR3: CASSWGQVEETQYF; DNA: TGTGCCAGCAGTTGGGGACAGGTGGAAGAGACCCAGTACTTC
V: TRBV7-2; size: NA; J: TRBJ2-1; length: 20; D: TRBD1; CDR3: CASSSTTPGQAIFTYNEQFF; DNA: TGTGCCAGCAGCTCCACCACTCCCGGACAGGCAATCTTCACATACAATGAGCAGTTCTTC
V: TRBV6-1; size: few; J: TRBJ2-4; length: 13; D: NA; CDR3: CASSENIAGELYF; DNA: TGTGCCAGCAGTGAAAACATAGCCGGGGAGCTGTACTTC
V: TRBV6-1; size: few; J: TRBJ2-1; length: 18; D: NA; CDR3: CASSEGEGGWVAYNEQFF; DNA: TGTGCCAGCAGTGAAGGAGAAGGGGGGTGGGTGGCCTACAATGAGCAGTTCTTC
V: TRBV10-3; size: many; J: TRBJ1-1; length: 13; D: NA; CDR3: CATGAGIGTEAFF; DNA: TGTGCAACCGGTGCGGGGATCGGCACTGAAGCTTTCTTT
V: TRBV6-1; size: many; J: TRBJ1-4; length: 16; D: TRBD1; CDR3: CASSDPGTGLEEKLFF; DNA: TGTGCCAGCAGTGACCCCGGGACAGGGTTAGAGGAAAAACTGTTTTTT
V: TRBV5-3; size: NA; J: TRBJ2-7; length: 15; D: NA; CDR3: CASSSGVATSYEQYF; DNA: TGTGCCAGCAGCTCGGGGGTGGCAACCTCCTACGAGCAGTACTTC
V: TRBV12-3/TRBV12-4; size: NA; J: TRBJ2-3; length: 18; D: NA; CDR3: CASRPGHLRSSSTDTQYF; DNA: TGTGCCAGCAGACCGGGACACCTTAGGTCCTCTAGCACAGATACGCAGTATTTT
V: TRBV11-1; size: NA; J: TRBJ2-7; length: 14; D: TRBD2; CDR3: CASSTSGSAYEQYF; DNA: TGTGCCAGCAGTACTAGCGGGAGCGCGTACGAGCAGTACTTC
V: TRBV7-2; size: NA; J: TRBJ1-2; length: 16; D: NA; CDR3: CASSTYRGQTNYGYTF; DNA: TGTGCCAGCAGCACATATAGGGGACAAACCAACTATGGCTACACCTTC
V: TRBV7-6; size: NA; J: TRBJ1-1; length: 13; D: NA; CDR3: CASSRDSNTEAFF; DNA: TGTGCCAGCAGCCGGGACTCGAACACTGAAGCTTTCTTT
V: TRBV28; size: many; J: TRBJ1-5; length: 14; D: NA; CDR3: CASSLWSWEQPQHF; DNA: TGTGCCAGCAGTTTATGGTCGTGGGAGCAGCCCCAGCATTTT
V: TRBV10-3; size: few; J: TRBJ1-2; length: 14; D: TRBD1; CDR3: CAIIDRVGSKGYTF; DNA: TGTGCCATCATCGACAGGGTGGGGTCTAAGGGCTACACCTTC
V: TRBV2; size: once; J: TRBJ2-5; length: 14; D: TRBD1; CDR3: CASSQPGQHNVQYF; DNA: TGTGCCAGCAGTCAACCGGGACAGCACAATGTGCAGTACTTC
V: TRBV7-2; size: NA; J: TRBJ2-3; length: 16; D: TRBD2; CDR3: CASTKLAGPSTDTQYF; DNA: TGTGCCAGCACCAAACTAGCGGGACCTAGCACAGATACGCAGTATTTT
V: TRBV9; size: many; J: TRBJ2-1; length: 16; D: TRBD2; CDR3: CASSAQGTSGWDEQFF; DNA: TGTGCCAGCAGCGCCCAAGGGACTAGCGGGTGGGATGAGCAGTTCTTC
V: TRBV7-9; size: NA; J: TRBJ2-5; length: 12; D: NA; CDR3: CASSPHAETQYF; DNA: TGTGCCAGCAGCCCCCACGCTGAGACCCAGTACTTC
V: TRBV7-2; size: NA; J: TRBJ1-2; length: 15; D: NA; CDR3: CASSFGGGPHYGYTF; DNA: TGTGCCAGCAGCTTCGGGGGGGGGCCTCACTATGGCTACACCTTC
V: TRBV7-9; size: medium-sized; J: TRBJ2-7; length: 15; D: TRBD2; CDR3: CASSSLAGEAYEQYF; DNA: TGTGCCAGCAGCTCGCTAGCGGGAGAAGCCTACGAGCAGTACTTC
V: TRBV7-2; size: few; J: TRBJ2-7; length: 13; D: NA; CDR3: CASSPDRSYEQYF; DNA: TGTGCCAGCAGCCCCGACAGGTCCTACGAGCAGTACTTC
V: TRBV2; size: NA; J: TRBJ2-1; length: 17; D: TRBD2; CDR3: CASSEAALGLLPNEQFF; DNA: TGTGCCAGCAGTGAAGCCGCTTTGGGACTACTACCAAACGAGCAGTTCTTC
V: TRBV5-1; size: NA; J: TRBJ2-1; length: 14; D: NA; CDR3: CASSSQFGQNEQFF; DNA: TGCGCCAGCAGCTCTCAGTTTGGACAGAATGAGCAGTTCTTC
V: TRBV6-1; size: NA; J: TRBJ1-5; length: 14; D: NA; CDR3: CASSEAGNNQPQHF; DNA: TGTGCCAGCAGTGAAGCCGGGAACAATCAGCCCCAGCATTTT